The T cell receptor beta chain under discussion was sequenced for a study of OX40 agonist ivuxolimab in advanced cancers. Turning to the study itself: It was ivuxolimab, an agonistic anti-OX40 (CD134) antibody, that patients were treated with.

Sequencing used immunoSEQ multiplex PCR; TCRdb keeps in-frame clones, though not all of them. There are 65,000 to 80,000 clones in the sample; about 90% occur only once, and more than 12% lies in the top ten. Germline V gene lookup returns CDR1 DFQATT and CDR2 SNEGSKA (reference sequence). The CDR3 sequence is 11 residues long. Trimming left V 7 bases short and J 0 bases short, with 4 bases between. This clonotype was sampled from an adult with an advanced solid tumor such as melanoma, head and neck, liver or kidney cancer. The source was CD4+ or CD8+ T cells sorted from blood, collected in a trial of the OX40 agonist ivuxolimab. This chain connects TRBV20-1 to TRBJ2-1, with D unclear. CDR3 nucleotides: TGCAGTGTGAGCTCCTACAATGAGCAGTTCTTC. Translating it yields CSVSSYNEQFF.